This entry lists 21 T cell receptor beta chains sequenced from one sample in a study of regulatory T cells in long-lasting Graves disease. Time point reported: persistent/refractory GD, antithyroid drugs over 5 years with positive TRAb. The TCR library was prepared using RNA isolated from PBMCs. With iRepertoire HTBI primers and Arm-PCR of CDR3 regions, TCR beta libraries were built. TCRdb redid the calling of the multiplex PCR reads with MiXCR, one entry per CDR3 protein. The table shows over 450,000 distinct CDR3 sequences, with 20% to 25% occurring only once. Here the sequenced sample was peripheral blood mononuclear cells (PBMCs), taken when the disease was refractory, from a patient treated with antithyroid drugs. All receptors come from a female donor with Graves disease.

This clonotype came up a few times. The rearrangement uses TRBV20-1 and TRBJ2-2; no firm D call. This CDR3 is built from 14 residues. Per the germline V gene, CDR1 is DFQATT and CDR2 is SNEGSKA (reference sequence). Trimming cost V 5 bases and J 2 bases, with 12 bases left between them. Here the CDR3 reads CSAGKSANTGELFF. CDR3 bases: TGCAGTGCTGGGAAGTCAGCCAACACCGGGGAGCTGTTTTTT.

The V gene is TRBV6-1, the J gene TRBJ2-3, with D maybe TRBD1 (6 bases). Trimming pared 6 bases from V and 2 bases from J, leaving 18 bases between. The CDR3 has 16 amino acids. In germline, CDR1 is MNHNS, CDR2 SASEGT. The CDR3 bases are TGTGCCAGCAGATCAGATAGGACAGAAGACACAGATACGCAGTATTTT. It encodes CASRSDRTEDTDTQYF.

This clonotype was counted a single time. This rearrangement joins TRBV18 to TRBJ2-5, with 7 bases identical to TRBD2. CDR1 is KGHSH, CDR2 LQKENI, per germline. The CDR3 runs to 16 residues. V lost 6 bases, J lost 2 bases, and 12 bases stayed unmatched. The CDR3 sequence is CASSPGRESHQETQYF. The CDR3 bases are TGTGCCAGCTCGCCAGGGAGGGAGAGTCATCAAGAGACCCAGTACTTC. Combining the CDR3 with reference TRBV18 and TRBJ2-5 gives the whole variable domain NAGVMQNPRHLVRRRGQEARLRCSPMKGHSHVYWYRQLPEEGLKFMVYLQKENIIDESGMPKERFSAEFPKEGPSILRIQQVVRGDSAAYFCASSPGRESHQETQYFGPGTRLLVL.

The V and J genes are TRBV27 and TRBJ2-3; D remains unclear. Per germline, CDR1 MNHEY and CDR2 SMNVEV (reference sequence). CDR3 size: 15 residues. Trimming shortened V by 5 bases and J by 5 bases, and 17 bases separated the two germline ends. The CDR3 sequence is CASSPLSRSVDTQYF. The CDR3 region has the DNA TGTGCCAGCAGTCCCCTGAGTAGGTCGGTAGATACGCAGTATTTT.

V is TRBV27 and J is TRBJ2-7; 7 nucleotides match TRBD1. The CDR3 totals 15 residues. CDR1 is MNHEY and CDR2 is SMNVEV in the germline V gene (reference sequence). The V gene end was trimmed by 3 bases and the J gene end by 1 base; junction bases not matched to a gene: 6. CDR3 region: CASSFSGQFSYEQYF. The CDR3 DNA follows: TGTGCCAGCAGTTTTTCGGGACAGTTTTCCTACGAGCAGTACTTC.

The CDR3 here is CASSFAGIKNSYEQYF. The CDR3 bases are TGCGCCAGCAGCTTCGCCGGGATTAAAAACTCCTACGAGCAGTACTTC. The chain uses TRBV5-1 and TRBJ2-7, with D perhaps matching TRBD2 (5 bases). The CDR3 is made up of 16 amino acids. The germline V gene encodes CDR1 SGHRS and CDR2 YFSETQ. Trimming pared 2 bases from V and 0 bases from J, leaving 15 bases between.

This clonotype showed up many times. This chain connects TRBV5-1 to TRBJ1-1; D gene uncertain. CDR1 and CDR2 from the germline V gene are SGHRS and YFSETQ. CDR3 size: 15 residues. The V gene lost 0 bases and the J gene lost 0 bases, with 9 bases spanning the gap. The CDR3 is CASSLGGGVNTEAFF. The CDR3 DNA follows: TGCGCCAGCAGCTTGGGCGGAGGTGTGAACACTGAAGCTTTCTTT.

This rearrangement joins TRBV6-1 to TRBJ2-5, with 9 positions matching TRBD1. Trimming removed 6 bases from V and 5 bases from J; junction bases left unmatched: 13. CDR1 is MNHNS and CDR2 is SASEGT in the germline V gene. The CDR3 contains 16 residues. CDR3 sequence reads: CASRLTGGQGRETQYF. The CDR3 coding sequence is TGTGCCAGCAGGCTTACAGGGGGACAGGGTCGGGAGACCCAGTACTTC.

With regard to this clonotype: Possible read error: a much larger clone is one base away. This chain links TRBV7-2 with TRBJ2-7; 10 bases agree with TRBD2. This CDR3 contains 17 residues. Germline V CDR1 and CDR2: SGHTA, FQGNSA. The CDR3 protein is CASKSTSGNQATYKQYF. The CDR3 DNA reads as TGTGCCAGCAAGTCCACTAGCGGGAACCAGGCCACCTACAAGCAGTACTTC.

The gene calls are TRBV6-1 and TRBJ1-2; D ambiguous. Between the trimmed V and J ends, which lost 6 bases and 4 bases, there was a span of 15 bases. The length of the CDR3 is 14 residues. Germline V gene sequence: CDR1 MNHNS, CDR2 SASEGT. The CDR3 nucleotides read TGTGCCAGCAGCCACTCCCACGGTTCCTATGGCTACACCTTC. It specifies CASSHSHGSYGYTF.

The V gene is TRBV7-2, the J gene TRBJ2-2; TRBD2 matches 13 bases. The germline gives CDR1 SGHTA, CDR2 FQGNSA. After removal of 4 bases from V and 7 bases from J, the junction contained 6 bases not matched to a gene. There are 16 residues in the CDR3. The CDR3 here is CASSSRTSGGLGELFF. The CDR3 DNA follows: TGTGCCAGCAGCTCCAGGACTAGCGGGGGACTCGGGGAGCTGTTTTTT.

The sample holds many counts of this clonotype. The V and J genes are TRBV12-3 or TRBV12-4 and TRBJ1-1, with 7 bases lining up with TRBD1. The J segment lost 5 bases and the V segment lost 3 bases, leaving 12 bases of the junction unmatched. The CDR3 runs 16 residues. The CDR3 DNA is TGTGCCAGCAGTTTGGCTGAGGGACAGTTAGAAACTGAAGCTTTCTTT. Translation gives CASSLAEGQLETEAFF.

The chain recombines TRBV29-1 with TRBJ2-1; tentatively, D is TRBD2 (6 bases). CDR3 length: 15 amino acids. V was trimmed by 4 bases and J by 4 bases, leaving 17 bases between them. Germline V gene data show CDR1 as SQVTM and CDR2 as ANQGSEA. This chain's CDR3 is CSVVGAGGLYNEQFF. The CDR3 region has the DNA TGCAGCGTTGTAGGCGCCGGAGGGTTGTACAATGAGCAGTTCTTC.

CDR3 sequence: CASSHHPRPAFF. In DNA form, the CDR3 reads TGTGCCAGCAGCCATCATCCCAGACCAGCTTTCTTT. This chain links TRBV3-1 with TRBJ1-1; no clear D. CDR1 LGHDT and CDR2 YNNKEL come from the germline V gene (reference sequence). This CDR3 has 12 amino acids. V shed 3 bases and J shed 10 bases, with 12 bases lying between them.

The rearrangement links TRBV27 to TRBJ2-3; no clear D gene. This CDR3 spans 11 amino acids. Germline V gives CDR1 MNHEY, CDR2 SMNVEV (reference sequence). V shed 9 bases and J shed 2 bases, with 6 bases lying between them. The CDR3 coding sequence is TGTGCCAGAAGATCCACAGATACGCAGTATTTT. This sequence encodes CARRSTDTQYF.

On this clonotype itself: This clone may be a read error of a much larger clone one base away. The V call is TRBV7-9, the J call TRBJ1-1; D is unclear. This CDR3 spans 13 amino acids. The germline V gene encodes CDR1 SEHNR and CDR2 FQNEAQ (reference sequence). This chain's CDR3 is CASSLEGTTGAFF. The CDR3, as DNA: TGTGCCAGCAGCTTGGAGGGAACCACTGGAGCTTTCTTT.

A few counts support this clonotype. As DNA, the CDR3 is TGCAGTGCCGCGAGGGGACAGCTCGACGAGCAGTACTTC. This codes for CSAARGQLDEQYF. V gene TRBV20-1 combines with J gene TRBJ2-7, with 7 bases that match TRBD1. Germline values: CDR1 DFQATT, CDR2 SNEGSKA (reference sequence). The junction had 10 bases not matched to a gene; V was cut back by 6 bases and J by 5 bases. CDR3 size: 13 residues.

This clonotype has a handful of counts. The CDR3 bases are TGTGCCAGCAGTTGGGGACAGGCGCCCCAAGAGACCCAGTACTTC. Residues: CASSWGQAPQETQYF. V gene TRBV6-5 combines with J gene TRBJ2-5; TRBD1 matches 8 bases. V lost 4 bases and J lost 1; bases outside the gene matches: 5. The CDR3 extends over 15 amino acids. Germline CDR1 and CDR2: MNHEY and SVGAGI.

This clonotype was seen only a few times. The V call is TRBV13, the J call TRBJ2-7, with TRBD1 as a possible D gene (6 bases). V lost 5 bases and J 6 bases, leaving 17 bases between the germline ends. Germline V gene data show CDR1 as PRHDT and CDR2 as FYEKMQ (reference sequence). This CDR3 region has 14 residues. DNA of the CDR3: TGTGCCAGCAGCCAGGGGCGATCAGGGTTCGAGCAGTACTTC. Amino acid sequence: CASSQGRSGFEQYF.

This chain connects TRBV6-1 to TRBJ1-5; 9 bases align to TRBD1. The CDR3 consists of 14 residues. V was clipped by 3 bases and J by 9 bases; unmatched bases: 6. Germline V gives CDR1 MNHNS, CDR2 SASEGT. The CDR3, as DNA: TGTGCCAGCAGTGAGGACAGGGGACCTTTGCCCCAGCATTTT. The encoded protein is CASSEDRGPLPQHF.

This clonotype came up a few times. V and J are TRBV3-1 and TRBJ1-1, with D possibly matching TRBD1 (5 bases). The length of the CDR3 is 15 residues. V shed 1 base and J shed 10 bases, with 19 bases lying between them. Per germline, CDR1 LGHDT and CDR2 YNNKEL (reference sequence). This CDR3 reads CASSQARNRSFRAFF. As DNA, the CDR3 is TGTGCCAGCAGCCAAGCGCGGAACAGGAGTTTTCGAGCTTTCTTT.